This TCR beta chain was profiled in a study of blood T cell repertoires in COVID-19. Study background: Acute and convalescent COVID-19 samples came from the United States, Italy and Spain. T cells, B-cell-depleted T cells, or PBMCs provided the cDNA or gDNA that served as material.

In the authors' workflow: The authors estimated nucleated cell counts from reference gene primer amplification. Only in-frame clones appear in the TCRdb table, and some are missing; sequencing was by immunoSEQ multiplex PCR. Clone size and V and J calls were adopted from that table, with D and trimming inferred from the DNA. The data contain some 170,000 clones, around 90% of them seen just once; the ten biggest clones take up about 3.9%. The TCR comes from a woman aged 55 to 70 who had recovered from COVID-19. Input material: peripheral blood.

The CDR3, as DNA: TGTGCCAGCTCACCAAGCGGTCCAGGGGGAGATACGCAGTATTTT. This sequence encodes CASSPSGPGGDTQYF. The gene calls are TRBV18 and TRBJ2-3; 7 nucleotides agree with TRBD1. Looked up from germline, CDR1 is KGHSH and CDR2 is LQKENI. Trimming took 2 bases from V and 5 from J; bases not matched to a gene: 7. CDR3 length: 15 amino acids.